These 26 T cell receptor beta chains were all obtained from the same sample, sequenced in a study of CD8+ T cells in alopecia areata. RNA, once extracted, was reverse transcribed into cDNA for use as the sequencing template. Using immunoSEQ multiplex PCR, the repertoire was profiled, and TCRdb retains in-frame clones only, with some absent. The sample has some 200,000 clones; more than 55% are singletons. The sequenced sample consisted of CD8+ T cells sorted from blood. Receptor source: a human donor in good health.

This clone was recorded a few times. CDR3: CASSQGTGELFF. Written as DNA, the CDR3 is TGTGCCAGCAGCCAGGGAACCGGGGAGCTGTTTTTT. This chain links TRBV27 with TRBJ2-2; D might be TRBD1 (5 bases). The CDR3 length is 12 residues. Trimming stripped 6 bases from V and 5 bases from J, with 7 bases between. Germline V gene sequence: CDR1 MNHEY, CDR2 SMNVEV (reference sequence).

This chain links TRBV15 with TRBJ2-4, with 9 bases that match TRBD1. The J segment lost 3 bases and the V segment lost 3 bases, leaving 6 bases of the junction unmatched. The germline gives CDR1 LNHNV, CDR2 YYDKDF (reference sequence). The CDR3 runs to 16 residues. The CDR3 DNA reads as TGTGCCACCAGCAGCATTCCGGGACAGGGCAAAAACATTCAGTACTTC. Translation gives CATSSIPGQGKNIQYF. Supplemented by reference TRBV15 and TRBJ2-4, the full variable domain reads DAMVIQNPRYQVTQFGKPVTLSCSQTLNHNVMYWYQQKSSQAPKLLFHYYDKDFNNEADTPDNFQSRRPNTSFCFLDIRSPGLGDTAMYLCATSSIPGQGKNIQYFGAGTRLSVL.

The gene calls are TRBV27 and TRBJ1-1, with a tentative D call TRBD1 (5 bases). Germline-derived CDR1 and CDR2 are MNHEY and SMNVEV (reference sequence). Between the trimmed V and J ends, which lost 1 base and 6 bases, there was a span of 12 bases. The CDR3 loop spans 14 amino acids. The CDR3 DNA sequence: TGTGCCAGCAGTTTATTCCAGGGTGGGGCTGAAGCTTTCTTT. Translating it yields CASSLFQGGAEAFF.

This clone was seen only once. The chain has TRBV5-6 and TRBJ1-6; possibly TRBD1 for D (5 bases). Trimming left V 2 bases short and J 9 bases short, with 21 bases between. Germline V gives CDR1 SGHDT, CDR2 YYEEEE. This CDR3 has 17 amino acids. The chain's CDR3 is CASSLSRPPGRGSPLHF. As DNA, the CDR3 is TGTGCCAGCAGCTTATCCCGGCCGCCAGGGAGAGGTTCACCCCTCCACTTT.

This chain joins TRBV27 and TRBJ2-3; weak D call: TRBD2 (6 bases). Germline V gene sequence: CDR1 MNHEY, CDR2 SMNVEV (reference sequence). Trimming removed 8 bases from V and 3 bases from J, with 21 bases in between. CDR3 length: 16 amino acids. The CDR3 loop reads CASGPLRMGGTDTQYF. The CDR3 nucleotides read TGTGCCAGCGGGCCTTTGAGAATGGGAGGTACAGATACGCAGTATTTT.

V is TRBV29-1 and J is TRBJ2-7; the D gene is possibly TRBD1 (6 bases). CDR1 is SQVTM and CDR2 is ANQGSEA in the germline V gene. Trimming pared 6 bases from V and 2 bases from J, leaving 11 bases between. The CDR3 runs to 12 residues. In nucleotides, the CDR3 is TGCAGCGTAAACAGGGACCCCTACGAGCAGTACTTC. Its protein is CSVNRDPYEQYF.

This clone was counted a few times. This chain links TRBV4-1 with TRBJ2-7; D remains ambiguous. Germline CDR1 MGHRA, CDR2 YSYEKL. V lost 4 bases and J lost 2, with 12 bases in between. This CDR3 has 14 residues. CDR3 amino acids: CASSPKDSAYEQYF. The CDR3 nucleotides are TGCGCCAGCAGCCCAAAAGACTCGGCCTACGAGCAGTACTTC.

This chain connects TRBV7-9 to TRBJ1-5; 7 positions agree with TRBD1. With V trimmed by 2 bases and J by 7 bases, 5 bases remained unmatched. From germline, CDR1 is SEHNR and CDR2 FQNEAQ (reference sequence). The CDR3 is made up of 14 amino acids. DNA of the CDR3: TGTGCCAGCAGCTTAACGGCAGGGGGACAGCCCCAGCATTTT. Translated, it gives CASSLTAGGQPQHF.

The chain carries TRBV7-9 and TRBJ1-1; 7 nucleotides align to TRBD1. Germline CDR1 SEHNR, CDR2 FQNEAQ (reference sequence). This CDR3 spans 14 amino acids. The junction had 13 bases not matched to a gene; V was cut back by 4 bases and J by 11 bases. CDR3 coding DNA: TGTGCCAGCAGCTCCGGAACGAGCAGGGGGGGCGCTTTCTTT. Its protein is CASSSGTSRGGAFF. The entire variable domain, with the rest obtained from reference TRBV7-9 and TRBJ1-1, is as follows: DTGVSQNPRHKITKRGQNVTFRCDPISEHNRLYWYRQTLGQGPEFLTYFQNEAQLEKSRLLSDRFSAERPKGSFSTLEIQRTEQGDSAMYLCASSSGTSRGGAFFGQGTRLTVV.

This clone turned up a few times. The rearrangement links TRBV29-1 to TRBJ1-2, with no clear D. Germline CDR1 is SQVTM and CDR2 is ANQGSEA. This CDR3 contains 12 residues. Deletions cut 7 bases from V and 8 bases from J, with 17 bases between. In nucleotides, the CDR3 is TGCAGCGCAGCCGATGATCCCCCGGGCTACACCTTC. It specifies CSAADDPPGYTF. The variable domain in full, with the rest retrieved from reference TRBV29-1 and TRBJ1-2, is SAVISQKPSRDICQRGTSLTIQCQVDSQVTMMFWYRQQPGQSLTLIATANQGSEATYESGFVIDKFPISRPNLTFSTLTVSNMSPEDSSIYLCSAADDPPGYTFGSGTRLTVV.

The rearrangement uses TRBV15 and TRBJ2-1; 10 bases map to TRBD2. The CDR3 loop spans 16 amino acids. Trimming cost V 3 bases and J 3 bases; bases outside gene matches: 5. Germline V CDR1 and CDR2: LNHNV, YYDKDF (reference sequence). This CDR3 is CATSRVLAGNYNEQFF. In DNA form, the CDR3 reads TGTGCCACCAGCAGGGTACTAGCGGGGAACTACAATGAGCAGTTCTTC.

The rearrangement joins TRBV4-1 to TRBJ2-7, with TRBD1 matching 8 bases. Trimming at V came to 4 bases and at J to 2 bases, leaving 7 bases not matched to a gene. There are 15 residues in the CDR3. Germline V CDR1 and CDR2: MGHRA, YSYEKL. The CDR3 region is CASSPPGQGPYEQYF. The CDR3 DNA reads as TGCGCCAGCAGCCCCCCAGGACAGGGACCCTACGAGCAGTACTTC.

This clone is deemed medium-sized. CDR3 in DNA: TGTGCCAGCAGCCCCAGCCACAATGAGCAGTTCTTC. The encoded protein is CASSPSHNEQFF. V and J are TRBV14 and TRBJ2-1, with D unclear. In germline, CDR1 is SGHDN, CDR2 FVKESK. CDR3 length: 12 residues. The V end lost 4 bases, the J end lost 5 bases, and 6 bases lay between the germline ends.

The rearrangement uses TRBV5-4 and TRBJ2-5; the D is unclear. The CDR3 consists of 12 residues. Germline V CDR1 and CDR2: SGHNT, YYREEE (reference sequence). The V end was cut by 3 bases, the J end by 3 bases, with 6 bases between. CDR3 amino acids: CASSSTEETQYF. As DNA, the CDR3 is TGTGCCAGCAGCTCGACCGAAGAGACCCAGTACTTC.

V usage is TRBV9 and J usage is TRBJ2-3; TRBD1 might be the D (5 bases). CDR3 length: 15 residues. V lost 3 bases and J lost 3, with 14 bases in between. Germline CDR1 is SGDLS and CDR2 is YYNGEE. CDR3 in amino acids: CASSEQDLRTDTQYF. The CDR3 bases are TGTGCCAGCAGCGAACAGGATTTGAGAACAGATACGCAGTATTTT.

The count of this clone is one. J is TRBJ1-1 and V is TRBV9; a weak D match, TRBD1 (5 bases). Germline loops: CDR1 SGDLS, CDR2 YYNGEE. The length of the CDR3 is 13 residues. Trimming stripped 4 bases from V and 4 bases from J, with 11 bases between. CDR3: CASSIREGTEAFF. The CDR3 DNA follows: TGTGCCAGCAGCATCAGGGAAGGCACTGAAGCTTTCTTT.

The J gene is TRBJ2-3, the V gene TRBV27; D may be TRBD2 (6 bases). The CDR3 is made up of 15 amino acids. The V end was cut by 3 bases, the J end by 1 base, with 11 bases between. CDR1 and CDR2 from the germline V gene are MNHEY and SMNVEV (reference sequence). The CDR3 spells CASSLSGVRTDTQYF. The CDR3 coding sequence is TGTGCCAGCAGTTTGTCGGGGGTACGCACAGATACGCAGTATTTT.

The chain combines TRBV27 with TRBJ2-7; D gene unclear. The length of the CDR3 is 14 residues. Trimming pared 2 bases from V and 2 bases from J, leaving 10 bases between. Germline CDR1 and CDR2: MNHEY and SMNVEV (reference sequence). The CDR3 DNA follows: TGTGCCAGCAGTTTAGTTAATAGTCCCTACGAGCAGTACTTC. It translates to CASSLVNSPYEQYF.

Only one count was recorded for this clone. CDR3 in amino acids: CASSLTRENPSYEQYF. The CDR3 nucleotides are TGTGCCAGCAGCTTGACGAGGGAAAACCCGTCCTACGAGCAGTACTTC. V and J are TRBV5-4 and TRBJ2-7; TRBD2 is a possible D gene (5 bases). This CDR3 is built from 16 residues. The V gene lost 1 base and the J gene lost 1 base, with 15 bases spanning the gap. Germline V gene lookup returns CDR1 SGHNT and CDR2 YYREEE (reference sequence).

Worth noting for this clone: This specimen includes other DNA sequences encoding the same CDR3. The chain joins TRBV27 to TRBJ2-7; weak D call: TRBD1 (6 bases). The CDR3 runs 14 residues. In germline, CDR1 is MNHEY, CDR2 SMNVEV (reference sequence). V was shortened by 5 bases and J by 3 bases, with 14 bases between the two germline ends. The CDR3: CASSGQDSSYEQYF. Written as DNA, the CDR3 is TGTGCCAGCAGTGGGCAGGACAGCAGCTACGAGCAGTACTTC.

This clone was seen a few times. Lacking the conserved final phenylalanine or tryptophan, this CDR3 likely reflects a read error. No DNA is shown, since the ends of the CDR3 on it are uncertain; the CDR3 is the one TCRdb lists. This chain links TRBV7-9 with TRBJ1-1; the table's D call TRBD1 went unverified against the DNA. Germline V lookup: CDR1 SEHNR, CDR2 FQNEAQ (reference sequence). Counting both end residues, the CDR3 totals 14 amino acids. This CDR3 reads CASSSWQDQSEVLV.

This sequence joins TRBV4-1 and TRBJ2-5; D remains ambiguous. The germline gives CDR1 MGHRA, CDR2 YSYEKL. The CDR3 consists of 15 residues. V lost 1 base and J 0 bases, leaving 9 bases between the germline ends. The CDR3 here is CASSQVWSNQETQYF. The CDR3 nucleotides are TGCGCCAGCAGCCAAGTATGGAGTAACCAAGAGACCCAGTACTTC.

This chain links TRBV5-1 with TRBJ1-2, with 10 bases matching TRBD1. Trimming cost V 9 bases and J 9 bases; bases outside gene matches: 17. The CDR3 runs 15 residues. CDR1 is SGHRS, CDR2 YFSETQ, per germline. CDR3 sequence: CATGTGTGAKRSYTF. The CDR3, as DNA: TGCGCCACCGGAACCGGGACAGGGGCGAAGAGGAGCTACACCTTC.

The table lists this clone with a few counts. This chain uses TRBV6-5 with TRBJ2-1; TRBD2 matches 9 bases. V lost 0 bases, J lost 4 bases, and 1 base stayed unmatched. CDR3 length: 15 residues. Per germline, CDR1 MNHEY and CDR2 SVGAGI. The CDR3 coding sequence is TGTGCCAGCAGTTACTCGGCGGGGGGGTACAATGAGCAGTTCTTC. Translating it yields CASSYSAGGYNEQFF.

V and J are TRBV29-1 and TRBJ2-1; D not resolved. Trimming removed 4 bases from V and 5 bases from J, with 6 bases in between. Germline V gives CDR1 SQVTM, CDR2 ANQGSEA. The CDR3 spans 11 residues. As DNA, the CDR3 is TGCAGCGTTGGGGCCAACAATGAGCAGTTCTTC. Translated: CSVGANNEQFF.

This clone appeared a few times. This chain links TRBV19 with TRBJ1-1; D unclear. The V gene's germline CDR1 is LNHDA and CDR2 SQIVND (reference sequence). V was cut by 4 bases and J by 0 bases, with 12 bases left in between. This CDR3 spans 15 amino acids. The CDR3 DNA reads as TGTGCCAGTAGTACTTTCCGGACGGTGAACACTGAAGCTTTCTTT. Its protein product is CASSTFRTVNTEAFF.